This passage covers 5 T cell receptor beta chains from one sample sequenced in a study of cytomegalovirus exposure and HLA in healthy donors. Here immunoSEQ multiplex PCR was the method, and the copy in TCRdb shows in-frame clones only, minus some. The top ten clones hold 0.65% to 0.7% of a sample with about 86,000 clones, about 92% of them seen once. Input material: PBMCs. The receptors shown here come from a young man in good health and CMV-seronegative.

J is TRBJ1-2 and V is TRBV6-5; D remains unclear. The ends were cut back, 6 bases at V and 8 bases at J, with 16 bases in the middle. CDR3 size: 13 residues. Germline V lookup: CDR1 MNHEY, CDR2 SVGAGI. CDR3 region: CASSPVLLRGYTF. CDR3 nucleotide sequence: TGTGCCAGCAGCCCGGTGCTTCTTCGCGGCTACACCTTC.

V is TRBV2 and J is TRBJ1-2; no reliable D call. V lost 1 base and J 6 bases, leaving 12 bases between the germline ends. Per germline, CDR1 SNHLY and CDR2 FYNNEI. The CDR3 length is 14 residues. The CDR3 sequence is CASSEGLLVDGYTF. The CDR3 nucleotides are TGTGCCAGCAGTGAAGGACTTCTGGTGGATGGCTACACCTTC.

This chain uses TRBV30 with TRBJ1-1; TRBD1 might be the D (6 bases). V was shortened by 6 bases and J by 4 bases, with 12 bases between the two germline ends. The germline V gene encodes CDR1 GTSNPN and CDR2 SVGIG (reference sequence). There are 12 residues in the CDR3. The CDR3 bases are TGTGCCTGCTACAGGGACGCCACTGAAGCTTTCTTT. Protein product: CACYRDATEAFF.

This chain connects TRBV10-3 to TRBJ1-5; 9 bases are a match to TRBD1. The germline V gene has CDR1 ENHRY and CDR2 SYGVKD. The CDR3 contains 18 residues. V dropped 0 bases and J dropped 1; count of bases not matched to a gene: 7. For the CDR3, the DNA is TGTGCCATCAGTGAGTCAGGACAGGGGATTGGCAGCAATCAGCCCCAGCATTTT. It translates to CAISESGQGIGSNQPQHF.

This rearrangement joins TRBV5-1 to TRBJ2-5; no reliable D call. CDR3 size: 12 residues. The germline V and J ends were trimmed by 0 bases and 7 bases, with 7 bases remaining between them. Per the germline V gene, CDR1 is SGHRS and CDR2 is YFSETQ. The CDR3 bases are TGCGCCAGCAGCTTGGATTCCCGGACCCAGTACTTC. It is translated as CASSLDSRTQYF.